A single sample gave rise to the 26 T cell receptor beta chains below, sequenced in a study of shared clonotypes between healthy human individuals (dated by TCRdb to the early 2020s). CD8 naive samples were CD45RO-negative cells positively selected for CCR7, giving a CD45RA+CCR7+ population that excluded TemRA cells. Receptors were amplified or captured by the immunoSEQ multiplex PCR assay. TCRdb's version of the immuneACCESS table is confined to in-frame rearrangements and falls short of the full clone set. An unresolved V gene accounts for under half of the shortfall where checked; the remainder is of unknown origin. This sample holds a few million clones; around 93% were observed only once. The ten largest clones add up to about 1.7% of the sample. The sequenced sample was naive CD8+ T cells from PBMCs. The sample's cell subset or site label, in plain terms: CD45RA+CCR7+. These receptors were taken from a man between 18 and 29 years old in good health. Some clones in this sample may be carry-over from other donors' samples.

The CDR3 bases are TGTGCCAGCAGCCGGAAGGGGCGGATTGAAGCTTTCTTT. Protein sequence: CASSRKGRIEAFF. The rearrangement uses TRBV11-2 and TRBJ1-1; D possibly corresponds to TRBD1 (5 bases). The germline V gene encodes CDR1 SGHAT and CDR2 FQNNGV. The CDR3 covers 13 residues. The ends were cut back, 5 bases at V and 7 bases at J, with 14 bases in the middle.

This chain joins TRBV29-1 and TRBJ1-2; 8 nucleotides align to TRBD1. Germline trimming cut 4 bases from V and 3 bases from J; bases unmatched to any gene: 16. This CDR3 region has 17 residues. Germline CDR1 reads SQVTM; CDR2 reads ANQGSEA. The CDR3 reads CSVVSGDRTGSYYGYTF. The CDR3 DNA sequence: TGCAGCGTTGTTAGTGGGGACAGGACAGGGTCGTACTATGGCTACACCTTC.

The chain's CDR3 is CASKNKGSDTEAFF. CDR3 DNA: TGTGCCAGCAAGAATAAAGGGTCGGACACTGAAGCTTTCTTT. The chain joins TRBV6-1 to TRBJ1-1; D gene uncertain. This CDR3 contains 14 residues. Deletions cut 7 bases from V and 3 bases from J, with 15 bases between. Germline assignment: CDR1 MNHNS and CDR2 SASEGT.

This rearrangement joins TRBV7-2 to TRBJ1-1; no firm D call. V dropped 2 bases and J dropped 3 bases, with 10 bases sitting between them. The CDR3 is 14 amino acids. Germline V gives CDR1 SGHTA, CDR2 FQGNSA. CDR3 in amino acids: CASSLRQLYTEAFF. As DNA, the CDR3 is TGTGCCAGCAGCTTACGGCAATTATACACTGAAGCTTTCTTT. The whole variable domain, remainder taken from reference TRBV7-2 and TRBJ1-1, is GAGVSQSPSNKVTEKGKDVELRCDPISGHTALYWYRQSLGQGLEFLIYFQGNSAPDKSGLPSDRFSAERTGGSVSTLTIQRTQQEDSAVYLCASSLRQLYTEAFFGQGTRLTVV.

This rearrangement joins TRBV5-4 to TRBJ2-2, with 8 bases fitting TRBD2. The V gene's germline CDR1 is SGHNT and CDR2 YYREEE (reference sequence). The CDR3 has 16 residues. With V trimmed by 1 base and J by 2 bases, 4 bases remained unmatched. CDR3 sequence reads: CASSLSSGHNTGELFF. CDR3 bases: TGTGCCAGCAGCTTGTCTAGCGGGCACAACACCGGGGAGCTGTTTTTT. The full variable domain, its missing parts supplied by reference TRBV5-4 and TRBJ2-2, is ETGVTQSPTHLIKTRGQQVTLRCSSQSGHNTVSWYQQALGQGPQFIFQYYREEENGRGNFPPRFSGLQFPNYSSELNVNALELDDSALYLCASSLSSGHNTGELFFGEGSRLTVL.

The count of this clone is one. The chain recombines TRBV4-3 with TRBJ2-2; weak D call: TRBD2 (6 bases). Deletions cut 3 bases from V and 2 bases from J, with 25 bases between. This CDR3 has 20 residues. Germline V gene data show CDR1 as LGHNA and CDR2 as YSLEER. The CDR3 DNA is TGCGCCAGCAGCCATCGGTCGGAGGGTAGGGGTGACACAAACACCGGGGAGCTGTTTTTT. Amino acids: CASSHRSEGRGDTNTGELFF.

This clone was found once. The rearrangement joins TRBV6-4 to TRBJ1-1; 7 bases match TRBD1. Germline assignment: CDR1 MRHNA and CDR2 SNTAGT. V lost 5 bases, J lost 0 bases, and 6 bases stayed unmatched. The CDR3 loop spans 15 amino acids. The CDR3 sequence: CASSPSGGMNTEAFF. The CDR3 nucleotides are TGTGCCAGCAGTCCTTCAGGGGGGATGAACACTGAAGCTTTCTTT.

Written as DNA, the CDR3 is TGTGCCAGCAGCTTAGCGGGGACTAGCGGGAGAAATGAGCAGTTCTTC. Translation gives CASSLAGTSGRNEQFF. The V call is TRBV7-9, the J call TRBJ2-1; 14 bases agree with TRBD2. CDR3 length: 16 residues. The ends lost 0 bases at V and 7 bases at J; junction bases unmatched: 2. CDR1 and CDR2 from the germline V gene are SEHNR and FQNEAQ (reference sequence).

The chain carries TRBV6-6 and TRBJ1-1, with D maybe TRBD1 (5 bases). The germline gives CDR1 MNHNY, CDR2 SVGAGI (reference sequence). The CDR3 extends over 15 amino acids. The V gene lost 2 bases and the J gene lost 1 base, with 11 bases spanning the gap. CDR3 coding DNA: TGTGCCAGCAGTTACCCGGGTGGGGGGAACACTGAAGCTTTCTTT. Encoded protein: CASSYPGGGNTEAFF.

This chain joins TRBV4-3 and TRBJ2-3; D is possibly TRBD2 (6 bases). There are 15 residues in the CDR3. Trimming stripped 1 base from V and 4 bases from J, with 12 bases between. Looked up from germline, CDR1 is LGHNA and CDR2 is YSLEER. The CDR3 region is CASSQVGGIPDTQYF. The CDR3 DNA reads TGCGCCAGCAGCCAAGTTGGGGGGATCCCAGATACGCAGTATTTT.

The J gene is TRBJ1-3, the V gene TRBV10-3; D is ambiguous. V lost 3 bases to trimming and J lost 0 bases, with 6 bases between them. Germline-derived CDR1 and CDR2 are ENHRY and SYGVKD. The CDR3 is 14 amino acids. The chain's CDR3 is CAISDFLSGNTIYF. The CDR3 DNA follows: TGTGCCATCAGTGATTTTCTCTCTGGAAACACCATATATTTT.

This clone was picked up a small number of times. The chain recombines TRBV6-1 with TRBJ1-1, with TRBD1 as a possible D gene (5 bases). This CDR3 region has 11 residues. The germline V gene encodes CDR1 MNHNS and CDR2 SASEGT. V was cut by 6 bases and J by 7 bases, with 9 bases left in between. In DNA form, the CDR3 reads TGTGCCAGCAGGAAACAGGATGAAGCTTTCTTT. This gives the protein CASRKQDEAFF.

The chain couples TRBV7-3 to TRBJ2-1, with 14 bases aligning to TRBD2. Trimming at V came to 3 bases and at J to 1 base, leaving 14 bases not matched to a gene. From germline, CDR1 is SGHTA and CDR2 FQGTGA. The CDR3 is made up of 21 amino acids. In DNA form, the CDR3 reads TGTGCCAGCAGCTTTGGGACTAGCGGGAGTTATCTCGGGGGGTCCTACAATGAGCAGTTCTTC. It specifies CASSFGTSGSYLGGSYNEQFF.

The genes are TRBV11-2 and TRBJ2-7; 8 nucleotides line up with TRBD2. This CDR3 has 18 amino acids. V gave up 4 bases and J gave up 3 bases; unmatched junction bases: 17. The germline V gene encodes CDR1 SGHAT and CDR2 FQNNGV. The CDR3 sequence: CASSSWESSGSKIYEQYF. CDR3 nucleotides: TGTGCCAGCAGCTCCTGGGAGAGCAGCGGGAGTAAGATCTACGAGCAGTACTTC.

The chain couples TRBV11-2 to TRBJ2-5, with 9 bases identical to TRBD2. The germline V gene has CDR1 SGHAT and CDR2 FQNNGV. The ends lost 4 bases at V and 2 bases at J; junction bases unmatched: 5. The CDR3 length is 15 residues. CDR3: CASSSLAGGQETQYF. CDR3 coding DNA: TGTGCCAGCAGCTCCCTGGCGGGAGGGCAAGAGACCCAGTACTTC.

The rearrangement uses TRBV19 and TRBJ2-1; maybe TRBD2 (5 bases). The CDR3 length is 14 residues. The V gene lost 11 bases and the J gene lost 5 bases, with 19 bases spanning the gap. The germline CDR1 and CDR2 sequences are LNHDA and SQIVND (reference sequence). The DNA for the CDR3 is TGTGCCTCCTCTGGGAGTCTAATCAACAATGAGCAGTTCTTC. Translating gives CASSGSLINNEQFF.

V usage is TRBV4-1 and J usage is TRBJ1-2, with D maybe TRBD1 (6 bases). This CDR3 is built from 17 residues. Per the germline V gene, CDR1 is MGHRA and CDR2 is YSYEKL. V was clipped by 0 bases and J by 0 bases, with 14 bases between them. CDR3 loop: CASSQEGARAANYGYTF. The CDR3 DNA sequence: TGCGCCAGCAGCCAAGAGGGGGCCAGGGCAGCTAACTATGGCTACACCTTC.

V is TRBV9 and J is TRBJ2-1; the D call may be TRBD1 or TRBD2 (6 bases each). With 4 bases removed from V and 6 bases from J, the gap between germline ends came to 23 bases. In germline, CDR1 is SGDLS, CDR2 YYNGEE. This CDR3 comprises 17 residues. The CDR3 spells CASSPGDFPSSGNEQFF. CDR3 DNA sequence: TGTGCCAGCAGCCCAGGGGACTTCCCCTCATCGGGCAATGAGCAGTTCTTC.

This chain connects TRBV28 to TRBJ1-2; D not certain. The germline gives CDR1 MDHEN, CDR2 SYDVKM. The V gene lost 1 base and the J gene lost 4 bases, with 10 bases spanning the gap. The CDR3 is 14 residues long. This chain's CDR3 is CASSLFAGRYGYTF. The CDR3 coding sequence is TGTGCCAGCAGTTTATTCGCAGGCCGCTATGGCTACACCTTC.

The chain combines TRBV27 with TRBJ1-5; 7 nucleotides agree with TRBD1. The V gene end was trimmed by 7 bases and the J gene end by 2 bases; junction bases not matched to a gene: 8. The CDR3 extends over 15 amino acids. Germline-derived CDR1 and CDR2 are MNHEY and SMNVEV (reference sequence). The CDR3 is CASKEGALGNQPQHF. The CDR3 DNA reads TGTGCCAGCAAAGAGGGGGCGCTCGGCAATCAGCCCCAGCATTTT.

The J gene is TRBJ2-7, the V gene TRBV7-6, with 10 bases identical to TRBD2. The CDR3 covers 16 residues. V trimming: 5 bases; J trimming: 0 bases; junction bases outside the gene matches: 7. Germline loops: CDR1 SGHVS, CDR2 FNYEAQ. CDR3 in amino acids: CASSPEAGGTSYEQYF. The CDR3 DNA reads as TGTGCCAGCAGCCCAGAAGCGGGAGGGACCTCCTACGAGCAGTACTTC.

The rearrangement joins TRBV27 to TRBJ2-7, with a possible D match to TRBD1 (5 bases). The V end was cut by 7 bases, the J end by 5 bases, with 21 bases between. The CDR3 is 15 residues long. Germline CDR1 is MNHEY and CDR2 is SMNVEV (reference sequence). The CDR3 DNA follows: TGTGCCAGCAACCCCACCACTACGGACACCCACGAGCAGTACTTC. Its protein product is CASNPTTTDTHEQYF.

The chain employs TRBV7-8 and TRBJ1-2; D unclear. Between the trimmed V and J ends, which lost 3 bases and 1 base, there was a span of 12 bases. The CDR3 contains 15 residues. Germline V gene sequence: CDR1 SGHVS, CDR2 FQNEAQ. This chain's CDR3 is CASSFTRDDNYGYTF. DNA of the CDR3: TGTGCCAGCAGCTTTACGAGGGATGATAACTATGGCTACACCTTC.

The V gene is TRBV12-5, the J gene TRBJ2-1; 8 bases fit TRBD2. CDR3 size: 16 residues. Germline lookup yields CDR1 LGHNT and CDR2 FRNRAP. V was clipped by 7 bases and J by 7 bases; unmatched bases: 15. CDR3 sequence: CASALNPAGARNEQFF. In DNA form, the CDR3 reads TGTGCTAGTGCCTTAAACCCAGCGGGGGCCCGAAATGAGCAGTTCTTC.

As concerns this clone: The sample holds other DNA sequences that translate to the same CDR3. The CDR3 DNA sequence: TGTGCCAGCAGTGAGGACAGGGGAGGACAGCCCCAGCATTTT. Its protein product is CASSEDRGGQPQHF. The chain couples TRBV6-1 to TRBJ1-5; 9 bases agree with TRBD1. CDR3 length: 14 residues. Trimming cost V 3 bases and J 7 bases; bases outside gene matches: 4. CDR1 is MNHNS and CDR2 is SASEGT in the germline V gene.

The rearrangement joins TRBV27 to TRBJ2-7; D unclear. This CDR3 is built from 15 residues. Per germline, CDR1 MNHEY and CDR2 SMNVEV (reference sequence). V was shortened by 5 bases and J by 0 bases, with 14 bases between the two germline ends. The CDR3: CASSPVVWSSYEQYF. DNA for the CDR3: TGTGCCAGCAGTCCCGTTGTGTGGAGCTCCTACGAGCAGTACTTC.